This T cell receptor beta chain comes out of a study of cytomegalovirus exposure and HLA in healthy donors. Study conclusions and caveats: Later analysis placed DRB1 highest and HLA-C lowest in TCR association rates, which differed by HLA locus.

V shed 1 base and J shed 6 bases, with 11 bases lying between them. The V gene's germline CDR1 is SGHNT and CDR2 YYREEE (reference sequence). This CDR3 contains 14 residues. The sample holds a few counts of this clone. What it recognizes is unknown. PCR amplification relied on 60 Vbeta primers (plus 13 Jbeta primers). The method was immunoSEQ multiplex PCR; TCRdb's version includes in-frame clones alone and lacks a portion of them. In the table there are 100,000 to 150,000 clones, approximately 80% of which are singletons. The chain joins TRBV5-4 to TRBJ2-1; D uncertain. The receptor comes from a man aged 50-59 years in good health and CMV-seronegative. Sequencing was done on a sample of PBMCs. CDR3 sequence: CASSLILSPNEQFF. The CDR3 nucleotides read TGTGCCAGCAGCTTGATCTTATCCCCCAATGAGCAGTTCTTC.